One and the same sample provided the 20 T cell receptor beta chains below, sequenced in a study of tumor-infiltrating lymphocytes in primary liver carcinoma. The template, around 540 ng total RNA, yielded TCR beta cDNA made with a constant-region primer. Each TCR beta library was derived from three nested multiplex PCR rounds that employed slightly modified ARM-PCR. The opening two PCR rounds, roughly 11 cycles each, paired TRBV1-TRBV30 forward primers with a C-beta reverse primer. TCRdb processed the multiplex PCR reads anew with MiXCR; each CDR3 protein has one entry. The sample gives roughly 100,000 distinct CDR3 sequences, under 70% of which show up once; 9% to 15% is in the top ten. Co-extracted RNA and DNA came from approximately 20-30 mg of unsorted bulk tissue. The source material was liver tumor tissue from sampling region 2. Subset defined: tumor region T2, inferior pole. The receptors shown here come from a woman aged 55-75 years with primary liver carcinoma and hepatitis B virus infection.

This clonotype was detected many times. V is TRBV4-1 and J is TRBJ2-3; D remains ambiguous. Germline CDR1 is MGHRA and CDR2 is YSYEKL. CDR3 length equals 15 residues. Trimming pared 0 bases from V and 7 bases from J, leaving 14 bases between. CDR3 region: CASSQEDRTPYTQYF. CDR3 DNA sequence: TGCGCCAGCAGCCAAGAGGATCGAACCCCCTATACGCAGTATTTT.

Turning to this clonotype: Because the CDR3 is missing its conserved closing phenylalanine or tryptophan, this is likely a read error. Written as DNA, the CDR3 is TGCAGCGTCCTAGACAGGGGTGAGACCGGGGAGCTGTTTTCT. Its translation is CSVLDRGETGELFS. This chain connects TRBV29-1 to TRBJ2-2; 8 bases align to TRBD1. The CDR3 consists of 14 residues. The V segment lost 6 bases and the J segment 5 bases; nucleotides outside the gene matches: 8. CDR1 and CDR2 from the germline V gene are SQVTM and ANQGSEA.

A remark on this clonotype: A read error may explain this, as a much larger clone is one base away. The rearrangement uses TRBV5-4 and TRBJ2-1; D is unresolved. Trimming took 4 bases from V and 5 from J, leaving 13 bases between them. CDR3 length equals 14 residues. Germline CDR1 reads SGHNT; CDR2 reads YYREEE (reference sequence). The CDR3 region is CASSRSDSDNEQFF. As DNA, the CDR3 is TGTGCCAGCAGCCGTAGTGACTCAGACAATGAGCAGTTCTTC.

The chain is built from TRBV2 and TRBJ1-1, with D possibly matching TRBD1 (6 bases). V dropped 6 bases and J dropped 2 bases, with 16 bases sitting between them. The CDR3 is made up of 15 amino acids. Germline values: CDR1 SNHLY, CDR2 FYNNEI. The CDR3 reads CASREASGENTEAFF. The CDR3 DNA follows: TGTGCCAGCAGAGAGGCTTCAGGGGAAAACACTGAAGCTTTCTTT.

Notes on this clonotype: At one of its ends the junction is not consistent with the germline gene, which may arise from a read error. The chain combines TRBV6-1 with TRBJ2-1; TRBD2 is a possible D gene (5 bases). Germline V gives CDR1 MNHNS, CDR2 SASEGT. The CDR3 contains 16 residues. The CDR3: CASSGKLVLSYNEQFF. DNA of the CDR3: TGTGCTAGCAGTGGTAAACTAGTTCTCTCCTACAATGAGCAGTTCTTC.

This clonotype qualifies as medium-sized. V gene TRBV29-1 combines with J gene TRBJ2-6; no firm D call. V was pared by 3 bases and J by 0 bases, with 6 bases between. CDR3 length: 14 residues. CDR1 and CDR2 (germline): SQVTM, ANQGSEA. CDR3 amino acids: CSVDAGSGANVLTF. In DNA form, the CDR3 reads TGCAGCGTTGATGCCGGCTCTGGGGCCAACGTCCTGACTTTC.

In regard to this clonotype: The conserved final phenylalanine or tryptophan is absent from the CDR3, which likely points to a read error. This chain connects TRBV7-9 to TRBJ1-1; possible D gene TRBD1, 5 bases. This CDR3 comprises 14 residues. The germline V gene encodes CDR1 SEHNR and CDR2 FQNEAQ (reference sequence). CDR3 amino acids: CVSSTTGSGTEAFL. The CDR3 bases are TGTGTCAGCAGCACCACAGGCTCGGGCACTGAAGCTTTCCTT.

This clonotype appeared many times. The chain is built from TRBV6-1 and TRBJ2-2, with D perhaps TRBD2 (6 bases). The CDR3 loop spans 16 amino acids. The V and J ends lost 0 bases and 1 base respectively, with 9 bases between them. Germline CDR1 is MNHNS and CDR2 is SASEGT. CDR3 bases: TGTGCCAGCAGTGAAGCGCGGAGGGTGAACACCGGGGAGCTGTTTTTT. Translated: CASSEARRVNTGELFF.

With regard to this clonotype: A clone one base away is much larger, so this may be a read error. The gene calls are TRBV13 and TRBJ2-1; weak D call: TRBD1 (5 bases). Looked up from germline, CDR1 is PRHDT and CDR2 is FYEKMQ (reference sequence). The length of the CDR3 is 14 residues. The ends were cut back, 4 bases at V and 6 bases at J, with 13 bases in the middle. The CDR3 bases are TGTGCCAGCAGCTATCATTCTAGGGGCAATGAGCAGTTCTTC. The encoded protein is CASSYHSRGNEQFF. Full variable domain (remainder filled in from reference TRBV13 and TRBJ2-1): AAGVIQSPRHLIKEKRETATLKCYPIPRHDTVYWYQQGPGQDPQFLISFYEKMQSDKGSIPDRFSAQQFSDYHSELNMSSLELGDSALYFCASSYHSRGNEQFFGPGTRLTVL.

This clonotype was picked up many times. V and J are TRBV28 and TRBJ1-5; D is perhaps TRBD1 (6 bases). Germline V gives CDR1 MDHEN, CDR2 SYDVKM. V was cut by 5 bases and J by 2 bases, with 16 bases left in between. CDR3 size: 16 residues. CDR3 region: CASSPLRGQGNQPQHF. Here the CDR3 DNA reads TGTGCCAGCAGTCCCCTCCGGGGACAAGGCAATCAGCCCCAGCATTTT.

Comment on this clonotype: At one end the junction does not follow the germline gene, possibly because of a read error. The rearrangement links TRBV10-3 to TRBJ1-1, with 7 nucleotides matching TRBD1. Germline CDR1 is ENHRY and CDR2 is SYGVKD. The CDR3 is 12 amino acids. CDR3 bases: TGTGTCATCAGTGAGCCAGGGGGTGAGGCTTTCTTT. Translation gives CVISEPGGEAFF.

This clonotype turned up a few times. This chain links TRBV2 with TRBJ2-1; D might be TRBD2 (6 bases). CDR1 and CDR2 from the germline V gene are SNHLY and FYNNEI. V was shortened by 11 bases and J by 4 bases, with 21 bases between the two germline ends. The CDR3 has 15 amino acids. CDR3 protein: CAGHRDSGLYNEQFF. CDR3 DNA: TGTGCCGGACACCGGGACTCGGGCCTTTACAATGAGCAGTTCTTC.

On this clonotype: The conserved phenylalanine or tryptophan normally closing the CDR3 is absent here, so this likely arose from a read error. This chain connects TRBV12-3 or TRBV12-4 to TRBJ1-5, with 8 positions matching TRBD1. This CDR3 spans 14 amino acids. The CDR3 spells CPSSPDRVREPQHY. The DNA of the CDR3 is TGTCCCAGCAGTCCGGACAGGGTCCGGGAGCCCCAGCATTAT.

Concerning this clonotype: This may stem from a read error, because a much larger clone lies one nucleotide away. V usage is TRBV5-6 and J usage is TRBJ2-5; possibly TRBD1 for D (6 bases). CDR3 length: 13 amino acids. The V gene lost 6 bases and the J gene lost 5 bases, with 14 bases spanning the gap. Per the germline V gene, CDR1 is SGHDT and CDR2 is YYEEEE. The CDR3 loop reads CASNSKGVETQYF. CDR3 bases: TGTGCCAGCAACTCCAAGGGGGTTGAGACCCAGTACTTC.

This chain connects TRBV12-3 or TRBV12-4 to TRBJ2-1; D might be TRBD2 (5 bases). V lost 5 bases, J lost 5 bases, and 19 bases lay in between. The CDR3 has 16 amino acids. CDR3 loop: CASSLLVPSFNNEQFF. The CDR3 coding sequence is TGTGCCAGCAGTCTCCTTGTTCCTAGCTTCAACAATGAGCAGTTCTTC.

Concerning this clonotype itself: Germline and junction disagree at one end, which may indicate a read error. The genes are TRBV11-2 and TRBJ2-2, with 8 positions matching TRBD2. Germline CDR1 SGHAT, CDR2 FQNNGV. The CDR3 runs 13 residues. The CDR3 coding sequence is TGTGCCAGCAGCGTGTCGGGACTAGTGGAGCTGTATTTT. Encoded protein: CASSVSGLVELYF.

This clonotype has more than one count but fewer than ten. No conserved phenylalanine or tryptophan is present at the end of the CDR3, so a read error is the likely explanation. This chain uses TRBV2 with TRBJ2-3; possibly TRBD2 for D (6 bases). Germline loops: CDR1 SNHLY, CDR2 FYNNEI. The V gene lost 6 bases and the J gene lost 4 bases, with 17 bases spanning the gap. The CDR3 totals 15 residues. This chain's CDR3 is CASRVGTPGADTQYS. The CDR3 DNA is TGTGCCAGCAGGGTTGGGACTCCCGGCGCAGATACGCAGTATTCT.

V gene TRBV13 combines with J gene TRBJ2-3, with D possibly being TRBD2 (6 bases). V dropped 5 bases and J dropped 5 bases, with 17 bases sitting between them. In germline, CDR1 is PRHDT, CDR2 FYEKMQ (reference sequence). The CDR3 length is 15 residues. The CDR3 bases are TGTGCCAGCAGCAGACGGGAGAGCCTCGGAGATACGCAGTATTTT. It yields the protein CASSRRESLGDTQYF.

With respect to this clonotype: The junction departs from the called germline gene at one end, perhaps through a read error. The chain's CDR3 is CSVLYTWELFF. CDR3 coding DNA: TGCAGCGTCCTTTACACCTGGGAGCTGTTTTTT. The rearrangement uses TRBV29-1 and TRBJ2-2, with unresolved D. The CDR3 is 11 amino acids. The germline V gene encodes CDR1 SQVTM and CDR2 ANQGSEA.

As concerns this clonotype: One junction end does not reproduce the germline sequence, and a read error may be involved. The rearrangement uses TRBV6-1 and TRBJ1-5; no reliable D call. The CDR3 loop spans 16 amino acids. Germline V lookup: CDR1 MNHNS, CDR2 SASEGT. CDR3: CVSRGRAPGLPQPQHF. The CDR3 DNA reads TGTGTCAGCCGAGGGCGGGCCCCGGGTCTACCTCAGCCCCAACATTTT.